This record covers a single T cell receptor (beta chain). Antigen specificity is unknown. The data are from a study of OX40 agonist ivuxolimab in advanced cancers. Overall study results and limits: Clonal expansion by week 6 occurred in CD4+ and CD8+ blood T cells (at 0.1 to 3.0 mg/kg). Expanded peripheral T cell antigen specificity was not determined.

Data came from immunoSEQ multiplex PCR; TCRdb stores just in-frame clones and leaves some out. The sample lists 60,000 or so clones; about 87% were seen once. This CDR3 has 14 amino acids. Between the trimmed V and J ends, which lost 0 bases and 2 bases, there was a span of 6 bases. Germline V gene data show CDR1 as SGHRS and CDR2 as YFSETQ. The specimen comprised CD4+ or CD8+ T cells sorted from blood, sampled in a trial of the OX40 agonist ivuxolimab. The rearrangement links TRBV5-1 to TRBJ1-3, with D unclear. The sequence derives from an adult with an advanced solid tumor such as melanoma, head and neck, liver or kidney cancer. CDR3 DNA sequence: TGCGCCAGCAGCTTGGGGGCCCCTGGAAACACCATATATTTT. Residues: CASSLGAPGNTIYF.